This passage covers 23 T cell receptor beta chains from one sample sequenced in a study of blood T cell repertoires in COVID-19. Measured with immunoSEQ multiplex PCR; TCRdb has only the in-frame clones, and not every one. The table shows around 71,000 clones, with more than 65% occurring only once. The specimen was peripheral blood. The receptors were gathered from a woman older than 75 with active or convalescent COVID-19.

This chain connects TRBV6-8 to TRBJ2-5; TRBD2 matches at 9 bases. The germline gives CDR1 MNHGY, CDR2 SAAAGT. CDR3 length: 17 amino acids. Trimming at V came to 6 bases and at J to 1 base, leaving 12 bases not matched to a gene. CDR3 DNA sequence: TGTGCCAGCAGCCACCCTTACGAGCGGGGGGCCCAAGAGACCCAGTACTTC. Translation: CASSHPYERGAQETQYF.

The V and J genes are TRBV7-9 and TRBJ1-3; no definite D call. Trimming pared 5 bases from V and 1 base from J, leaving 9 bases between. CDR1 is SEHNR and CDR2 is FQNEAQ in the germline V gene (reference sequence). The CDR3 sequence is 14 residues long. As DNA, the CDR3 is TGTGCCAGCAGCGAAGCACTTTCTGGAAACACCATATATTTT. The encoded protein is CASSEALSGNTIYF.

This clone was observed once. The chain couples TRBV6-5 to TRBJ1-4; D not resolved. Germline loops: CDR1 MNHEY, CDR2 SVGAGI. Trimming cost V 6 bases and J 8 bases, with 13 bases left between them. CDR3 length: 13 amino acids. In DNA, the CDR3 is TGTGCCAGCAGCCGCTCCCCGGGGGAAAAACTGTTTTTT. Amino acids: CASSRSPGEKLFF.

The chain combines TRBV6-5 with TRBJ1-1, with 9 bases aligning to TRBD1. The length of the CDR3 is 14 residues. CDR1 MNHEY and CDR2 SVGAGI come from the germline V gene. V trimming: 5 bases; J trimming: 6 bases; junction bases outside the gene matches: 7. CDR3 coding DNA: TGTGCCAGCAGTCGGGACAGGGCTCGATCTGAAGCTTTCTTT. Protein sequence: CASSRDRARSEAFF.

This clone appeared a single time. This rearrangement joins TRBV12-3 or TRBV12-4 to TRBJ2-7; TRBD1 might be the D (5 bases). The length of the CDR3 is 12 residues. V was shortened by 8 bases and J by 6 bases, with 14 bases between the two germline ends. Here the CDR3 reads CASSQRGFEQYF. CDR3 bases: TGTGCCAGCTCACAAAGGGGCTTCGAGCAGTACTTC.

The V call is TRBV5-1, the J call TRBJ2-7, with TRBD2 matching 7 bases. Trimming took 2 bases from V and 2 from J; bases not matched to a gene: 10. From germline, CDR1 is SGHRS and CDR2 YFSETQ. The length of the CDR3 is 16 residues. CDR3 DNA sequence: TGCGCCAGCAGCTTAAGCTCGGCTAGCGGAGCCTACGAGCAGTACTTC. Amino acid sequence: CASSLSSASGAYEQYF.

The chain combines TRBV10-3 with TRBJ1-1; a weak D match, TRBD1 (6 bases). CDR3 length: 13 residues. V shed 10 bases and J shed 1 base, with 13 bases lying between them. From germline, CDR1 is ENHRY and CDR2 SYGVKD. The CDR3: CATLGQQNTEAFF. The CDR3 region has the DNA TGTGCCACCCTCGGACAGCAGAACACTGAAGCTTTCTTT.

The chain recombines TRBV14 with TRBJ1-4, with TRBD1 matching over 8 bases. The germline V gene has CDR1 SGHDN and CDR2 FVKESK. The CDR3 sequence is 15 residues long. V was clipped by 3 bases and J by 3 bases; unmatched bases: 3. CDR3 region: CASSHRQGSNEKLFF. CDR3 DNA sequence: TGTGCCAGCAGCCACCGACAGGGGTCTAATGAAAAACTGTTTTTT.

This rearrangement joins TRBV23-1 to TRBJ1-1; 8 bases align to TRBD1. TRBV23-1 is an ORF, with its function uncertain. The CDR3 has 15 amino acids. The V gene end was trimmed by 11 bases and the J gene end by 0 bases; junction bases not matched to a gene: 11. CDR3 residues: CAPDQGAQMNTEAFF. In nucleotides, the CDR3 is TGCGCCCCCGATCAGGGGGCCCAGATGAACACTGAAGCTTTCTTT.

The rearrangement uses TRBV6-1 and TRBJ2-1; TRBD1 agrees at 10 bases. The germline gives CDR1 MNHNS, CDR2 SASEGT. This CDR3 is built from 15 residues. Unmatched junction bases numbered 6, after V lost 2 bases and J lost 8 bases. CDR3 DNA: TGTGCCAGCAGTGAACCAGGGACAGGGGTCCATGAGCAGTTCTTC. The encoded protein is CASSEPGTGVHEQFF.

The genes are TRBV5-4 and TRBJ2-1, with 9 nucleotides matching TRBD2. CDR1 and CDR2 (germline): SGHNT, YYREEE (reference sequence). The CDR3 contains 15 residues. J gave up 3 bases and V 4 bases, and 5 bases lay outside the gene matches. The CDR3 DNA reads TGTGCCAGCAGCACCCGACTAGCGGTCTACAATGAGCAGTTCTTC. Its translation is CASSTRLAVYNEQFF. The whole variable domain, remainder taken from reference TRBV5-4 and TRBJ2-1, is ETGVTQSPTHLIKTRGQQVTLRCSSQSGHNTVSWYQQALGQGPQFIFQYYREEENGRGNFPPRFSGLQFPNYSSELNVNALELDDSALYLCASSTRLAVYNEQFFGPGTRLTVL.

The chain joins TRBV19 to TRBJ1-2; 7 positions agree with TRBD1. The CDR3 length is 13 residues. CDR1 is LNHDA and CDR2 is SQIVND in the germline V gene (reference sequence). V was pared by 5 bases and J by 6 bases, with 6 bases of the junction left unmatched. The CDR3 region has the DNA TGTGCCAGTAGTGTACAGGGGCTGGATGGCTACACCTTC. It codes for CASSVQGLDGYTF.

CDR3 loop: CASSLNAPAGGLETQYF. The CDR3 nucleotides read TGTGCCAGCAGCTTAAACGCCCCGGCAGGGGGACTAGAGACCCAGTACTTC. This rearrangement joins TRBV7-6 to TRBJ2-5; perhaps TRBD1 as D (7 bases). Germline lookup yields CDR1 SGHVS and CDR2 FNYEAQ. The CDR3 runs to 17 residues. The V gene lost 2 bases and the J gene lost 4 bases, with 20 bases spanning the gap.

This chain connects TRBV12-3 or TRBV12-4 to TRBJ2-7, with D uncertain. The ends were cut back, 5 bases at V and 2 bases at J, with 7 bases in the middle. The CDR3 loop spans 12 amino acids. In nucleotides, the CDR3 is TGTGCCAGCAGTCCTCGTCCCTACGAGCAGTACTTC. Its protein is CASSPRPYEQYF.

This rearrangement joins TRBV7-2 to TRBJ1-4; tentatively, D is TRBD1 (5 bases). The CDR3 extends over 14 amino acids. The germline V gene has CDR1 SGHTA and CDR2 FQGNSA. Trimming took 4 bases from V and 5 from J, leaving 11 bases between them. The DNA of the CDR3 is TGTGCCAGCAGCTCCCCGGGACTGAATGAAAAACTGTTTTTT. Protein product: CASSSPGLNEKLFF. Looking up the rest from reference TRBV7-2 and TRBJ1-4 gives the full variable domain: GAGVSQSPSNKVTEKGKDVELRCDPISGHTALYWYRQSLGQGLEFLIYFQGNSAPDKSGLPSDRFSAERTGGSVSTLTIQRTQQEDSAVYLCASSSPGLNEKLFFGSGTQLSVL.

This chain joins TRBV15 and TRBJ1-1; D not resolved. Trimming removed 11 bases at V and 4 bases at J, with 8 bases between. The germline CDR1 and CDR2 sequences are LNHNV and YYDKDF (reference sequence). CDR3 size: 10 residues. This chain's CDR3 is CAPSGTEAFF. The CDR3 DNA sequence: TGTGCCCCGAGTGGCACTGAAGCTTTCTTT.

This clone was picked up one time. The CDR3 coding sequence is TGTGCCAGCAGCTTAACAGGGATTCGAAACACCATATATTTT. This gives the protein CASSLTGIRNTIYF. The V call is TRBV5-6, the J call TRBJ1-3; D possibly corresponds to TRBD1 (6 bases). The V end lost 2 bases, the J end lost 5 bases, and 11 bases lay between the germline ends. Looked up from germline, CDR1 is SGHDT and CDR2 is YYEEEE. This CDR3 spans 14 amino acids.

The V call is TRBV7-9, the J call TRBJ1-1; weak D call: TRBD1 (6 bases). This CDR3 has 17 residues. Germline lookup yields CDR1 SEHNR and CDR2 FQNEAQ (reference sequence). V lost 5 bases and J 1 base, leaving 20 bases between the germline ends. The CDR3 is CASSPYPRKDRNTEAFF. CDR3 DNA sequence: TGTGCCAGCAGCCCTTATCCCCGTAAGGACAGGAACACTGAAGCTTTCTTT.

V is TRBV6-6 and J is TRBJ1-5; TRBD1 matches at 7 bases. The CDR3 contains 12 residues. CDR1 is MNHNY and CDR2 is SVGAGI in the germline V gene (reference sequence). V was pared by 6 bases and J by 4 bases, with 0 bases of the junction left unmatched. The DNA of the CDR3 is TGTGCCAGCAGACAGGGGAATCAGCCCCAGCATTTT. This gives the protein CASRQGNQPQHF.

This chain links TRBV30 with TRBJ1-5; unclear D gene. V shed 6 bases and J shed 2 bases, with 11 bases lying between them. This CDR3 has 13 amino acids. The germline CDR1 and CDR2 sequences are GTSNPN and SVGIG (reference sequence). This CDR3 reads CACSGKGNQPQHF. In DNA form, the CDR3 reads TGTGCCTGTAGCGGAAAGGGCAATCAGCCCCAGCATTTT.

This clone was found a few times. The gene calls are TRBV2 and TRBJ1-2, with 8 bases that match TRBD1. This CDR3 contains 13 residues. V was pared by 3 bases and J by 8 bases, with 5 bases of the junction left unmatched. CDR1 is SNHLY and CDR2 is FYNNEI in the germline V gene. The CDR3 reads CASSDRGLEGYTF. The DNA for the CDR3 is TGTGCCAGCAGTGACAGGGGGCTTGAGGGCTACACCTTC.

The genes are TRBV19 and TRBJ2-1; 8 bases are shared with TRBD1. CDR1 and CDR2 (germline): LNHDA, SQIVND (reference sequence). V shed 3 bases, J shed 0 bases, and the junction held 7 bases outside the gene matches. CDR3 length equals 17 residues. CDR3 amino acids: CASSMYTGGGSYNEQFF. CDR3 DNA sequence: TGTGCCAGTAGTATGTATACAGGGGGTGGCTCCTACAATGAGCAGTTCTTC.

The chain couples TRBV5-1 to TRBJ2-1; possibly TRBD1 for D (5 bases). The length of the CDR3 is 14 residues. Deletions cut 5 bases from V and 0 bases from J, with 9 bases between. Germline V gives CDR1 SGHRS, CDR2 YFSETQ. The CDR3 nucleotides are TGCGCCAGCAGACAGGCTGACTCCTACAATGAGCAGTTCTTC. Translated: CASRQADSYNEQFF.